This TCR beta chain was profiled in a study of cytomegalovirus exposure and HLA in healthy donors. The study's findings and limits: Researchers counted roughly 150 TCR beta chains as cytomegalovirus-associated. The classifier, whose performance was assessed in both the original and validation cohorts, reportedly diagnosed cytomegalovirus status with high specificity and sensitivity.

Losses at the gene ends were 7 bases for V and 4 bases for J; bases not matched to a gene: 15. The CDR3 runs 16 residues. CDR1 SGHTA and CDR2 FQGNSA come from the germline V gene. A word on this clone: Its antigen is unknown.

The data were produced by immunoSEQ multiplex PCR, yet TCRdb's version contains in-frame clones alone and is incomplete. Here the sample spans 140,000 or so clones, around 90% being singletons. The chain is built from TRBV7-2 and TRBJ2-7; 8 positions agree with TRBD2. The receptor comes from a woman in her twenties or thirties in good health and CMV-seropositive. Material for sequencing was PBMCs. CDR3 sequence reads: CASTFADRAGGYEQYF. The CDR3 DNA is TGTGCCAGCACCTTTGCGGACCGGGCGGGGGGTTACGAGCAGTACTTC.